This is a list of T cell receptor beta chains from one sample in a study of early T cells in non-severe SARS-CoV-2 infection. A single record per CDR3 protein comes from TCRdb applying MiXCR to the 5' RACE reads. The profile shows fewer than 30,000 distinct CDR3 sequences, around 5.9% of them singletons. The sample taken for sequencing was whole blood. These TCRs come from an adult who was a healthcare worker with PCR-confirmed SARS-CoV-2 infection or an uninfected control (not recorded which). The CDR3 runs from the conserved cysteine through the conserved F or W. The D gene is left open where the match is weak. Part of the rows lack a size; the others show once, few, many or a class for expanded clones.

clone_size: -; d_call: -; v_call: TRBV11-2; j_call: TRBJ2-3; cdr3_aa: CASSLGRGTDTQYF; cdr3_nt: TGTGCCAGCAGCTTGGGCAGAGGCACAGATACGCAGTATTTT
clone_size: -; d_call: TRBD2; v_call: TRBV9; j_call: TRBJ2-4; cdr3_aa: CASSPGPLGGNIQYF; cdr3_nt: TGTGCCAGCAGCCCCGGGCCCTTGGGAGGGAACATTCAGTACTTC
clone_size: many; d_call: -; v_call: TRBV20-1; j_call: TRBJ1-1; cdr3_aa: CSASPGNTEAFF; cdr3_nt: TGCAGTGCTAGCCCGGGGAACACTGAAGCTTTCTTT
clone_size: few; d_call: -; v_call: TRBV9; j_call: TRBJ2-1; cdr3_aa: CASNVGEAGNEQFF; cdr3_nt: TGTGCCAGCAACGTTGGTGAGGCTGGGAATGAGCAGTTCTTC
clone_size: -; d_call: -; v_call: TRBV2; j_call: TRBJ1-5; cdr3_aa: CASTVVGDPQPQHF; cdr3_nt: TGTGCCAGCACAGTGGTCGGGGATCCTCAGCCCCAGCATTTT
clone_size: many; d_call: -; v_call: TRBV4-3; j_call: TRBJ1-5; cdr3_aa: CASSQAGGQPQHF; cdr3_nt: TGCGCCAGCAGCCAAGCGGGAGGGCAGCCCCAGCATTTT
clone_size: -; d_call: -; v_call: TRBV28; j_call: TRBJ2-5; cdr3_aa: CASSSPSTVQETQYF; cdr3_nt: TGTGCCAGCAGTTCCCCCTCGACGGTCCAAGAGACCCAGTACTTC
clone_size: many; d_call: TRBD2; v_call: TRBV20-1; j_call: TRBJ2-5; cdr3_aa: CSARGGGTSPRQETQYF; cdr3_nt: TGCAGTGCTAGGGGGGGAGGGACTAGCCCCAGGCAAGAGACCCAGTACTTC
clone_size: medium-sized; d_call: TRBD1; v_call: TRBV6-5; j_call: TRBJ1-2; cdr3_aa: CASRSGTGYGYTF; cdr3_nt: TGTGCCAGCAGGTCCGGGACAGGCTATGGCTACACCTTC
clone_size: many; d_call: -; v_call: TRBV11-2; j_call: TRBJ2-3; cdr3_aa: CASSPLRGENTQYF; cdr3_nt: TGTGCCAGCAGCCCCCTTAGGGGGGAAAATACGCAGTATTTT
clone_size: many; d_call: -; v_call: TRBV20-1; j_call: TRBJ1-1; cdr3_aa: CSANLAGMNTEAFF; cdr3_nt: TGCAGTGCCAACCTCGCGGGCATGAACACTGAAGCTTTCTTT
clone_size: many; d_call: -; v_call: TRBV6-2/TRBV6-3; j_call: TRBJ1-1; cdr3_aa: CASSYQGPTNTEAFF; cdr3_nt: TGTGCCAGCAGTTACCAGGGCCCAACGAACACTGAAGCTTTCTTT